Ten or more counts support the clone carrying this T cell receptor beta chain. Its cognate antigen is unknown. This sample was taken from a study of T cells in Graves' hyperthyroidism and ophthalmopathy. Study-wide background: Before treatment of any kind, peripheral blood was taken at initial diagnosis.

Regions amplified from RNA transcripts were the TCR beta CDR3 regions. An initial round of RT-PCR targeting the TCR CDR3 relied on the HTBI primer set. TCRdb redid the calling of the multiplex PCR reads with MiXCR, one entry per CDR3 protein. This table has roughly 350,000 distinct CDR3 sequences, roughly 13% appearing once. Findings and limits, study-wide: Most thyroid clonotypes expanded above 0.001 were also detected in blood.

The receptor's source is a middle-aged woman with Graves' ophthalmopathy. Input material: blood.

This chain's CDR3 is CASSKGGGREPQHF. The CDR3 DNA reads TGTGCCAGCAGCAAAGGTGGGGGGAGAGAGCCCCAGCATTTT. This chain uses TRBV7-2 with TRBJ1-5, with D perhaps TRBD1 (5 bases). The CDR3 has 14 residues. CDR1 is SGHTA and CDR2 is FQGNSA in the germline V gene. V dropped 5 bases and J dropped 8 bases, with 16 bases sitting between them.